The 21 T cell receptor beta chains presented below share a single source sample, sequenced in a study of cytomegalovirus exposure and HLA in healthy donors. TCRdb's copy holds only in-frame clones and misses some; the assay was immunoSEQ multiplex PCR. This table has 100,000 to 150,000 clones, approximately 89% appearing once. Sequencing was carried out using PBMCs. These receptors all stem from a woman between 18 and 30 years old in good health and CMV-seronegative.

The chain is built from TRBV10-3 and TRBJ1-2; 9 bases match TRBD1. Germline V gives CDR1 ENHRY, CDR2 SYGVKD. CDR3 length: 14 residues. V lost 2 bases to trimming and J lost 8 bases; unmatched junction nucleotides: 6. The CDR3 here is CAISEAGTGRGYTF. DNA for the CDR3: TGTGCCATCAGTGAGGCCGGGACAGGGAGAGGCTACACCTTC.

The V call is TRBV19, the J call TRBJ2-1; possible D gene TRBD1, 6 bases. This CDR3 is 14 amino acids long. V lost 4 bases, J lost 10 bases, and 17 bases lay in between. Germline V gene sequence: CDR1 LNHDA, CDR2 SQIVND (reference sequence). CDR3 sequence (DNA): TGTGCCAGTAGTACCGGGGACACACAATGGGAGCAGTTCTTC. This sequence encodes CASSTGDTQWEQFF.

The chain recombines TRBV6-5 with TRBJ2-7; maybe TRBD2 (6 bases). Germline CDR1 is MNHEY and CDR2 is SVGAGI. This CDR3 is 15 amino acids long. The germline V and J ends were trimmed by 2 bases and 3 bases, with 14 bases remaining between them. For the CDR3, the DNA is TGTGCCAGCAGTTACGATGGCCCGGGAGACTACGAGCAGTACTTC. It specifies CASSYDGPGDYEQYF.

The CDR3 DNA reads as TGCGCCAGCAGCCAGCCACGATCAACAATGAACACTGAAGCTTTCTTT. It specifies CASSQPRSTMNTEAFF. V usage is TRBV4-1 and J usage is TRBJ1-1; D is undetermined. V lost 3 bases to trimming and J lost 0 bases, with 14 bases between them. Germline assignment: CDR1 MGHRA and CDR2 YSYEKL. This CDR3 is 16 amino acids long.

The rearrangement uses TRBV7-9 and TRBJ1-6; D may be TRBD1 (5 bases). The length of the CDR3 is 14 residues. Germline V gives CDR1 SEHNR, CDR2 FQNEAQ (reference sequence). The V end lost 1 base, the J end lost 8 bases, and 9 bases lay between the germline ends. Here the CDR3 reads CASSLGGGDSPLHF. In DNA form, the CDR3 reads TGTGCCAGCAGCTTAGGGGGGGGAGATTCACCCCTCCACTTT. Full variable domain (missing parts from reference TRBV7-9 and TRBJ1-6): DTGVSQNPRHKITKRGQNVTFRCDPISEHNRLYWYRQTLGQGPEFLTYFQNEAQLEKSRLLSDRFSAERPKGSFSTLEIQRTEQGDSAMYLCASSLGGGDSPLHFGNGTRLTVT.

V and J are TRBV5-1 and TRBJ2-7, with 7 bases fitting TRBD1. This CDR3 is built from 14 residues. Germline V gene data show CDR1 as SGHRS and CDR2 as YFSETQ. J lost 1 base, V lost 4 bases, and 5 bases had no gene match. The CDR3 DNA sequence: TGCGCCAGCAGCACCCGGACAGGTTCCTACGAGCAGTACTTC. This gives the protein CASSTRTGSYEQYF. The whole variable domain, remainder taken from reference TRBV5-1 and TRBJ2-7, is KAGVTQTPRYLIKTRGQQVTLSCSPISGHRSVSWYQQTPGQGLQFLFEYFSETQRNKGNFPGRFSGRQFSNSRSEMNVSTLELGDSALYLCASSTRTGSYEQYFGPGTRLTVT.

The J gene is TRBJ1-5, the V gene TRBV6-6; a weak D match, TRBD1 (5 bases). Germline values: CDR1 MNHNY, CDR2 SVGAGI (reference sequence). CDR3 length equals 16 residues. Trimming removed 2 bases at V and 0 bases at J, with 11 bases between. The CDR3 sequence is CASSYGAVYSNQPQHF. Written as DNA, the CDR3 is TGTGCCAGCAGTTACGGGGCAGTCTATAGCAATCAGCCCCAGCATTTT.

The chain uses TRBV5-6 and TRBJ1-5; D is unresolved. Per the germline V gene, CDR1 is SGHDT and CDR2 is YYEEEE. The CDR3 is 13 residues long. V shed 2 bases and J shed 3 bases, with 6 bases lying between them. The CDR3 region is CASSFEDNQPQHF. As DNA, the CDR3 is TGTGCCAGCAGCTTCGAGGACAATCAGCCCCAGCATTTT.

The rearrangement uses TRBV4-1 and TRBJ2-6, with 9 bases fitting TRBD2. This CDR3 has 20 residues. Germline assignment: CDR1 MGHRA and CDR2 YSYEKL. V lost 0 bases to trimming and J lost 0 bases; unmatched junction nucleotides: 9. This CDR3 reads CASSQDPLGGGASGANVLTF. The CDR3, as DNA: TGCGCCAGCAGCCAAGATCCTCTAGGCGGGGGGGCCTCTGGGGCCAACGTCCTGACTTTC.

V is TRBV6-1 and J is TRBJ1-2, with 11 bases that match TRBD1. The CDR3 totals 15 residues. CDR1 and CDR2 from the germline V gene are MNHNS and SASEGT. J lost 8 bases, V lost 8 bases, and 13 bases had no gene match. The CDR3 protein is CASAKPGQGVWGYTF. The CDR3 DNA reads TGTGCCAGCGCCAAGCCGGGACAGGGGGTGTGGGGCTACACCTTC.

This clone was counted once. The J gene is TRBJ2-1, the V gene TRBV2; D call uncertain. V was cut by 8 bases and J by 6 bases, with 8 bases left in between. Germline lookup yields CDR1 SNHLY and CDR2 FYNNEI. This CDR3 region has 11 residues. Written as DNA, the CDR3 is TGTGCCAGCCTTTATTTCAATGAGCAGTTCTTC. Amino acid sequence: CASLYFNEQFF.

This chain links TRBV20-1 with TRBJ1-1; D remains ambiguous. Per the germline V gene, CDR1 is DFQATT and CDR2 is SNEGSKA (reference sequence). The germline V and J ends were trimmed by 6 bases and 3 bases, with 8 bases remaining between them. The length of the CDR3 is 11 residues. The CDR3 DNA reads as TGCAGTGCCGCGAGTGACACTGAAGCTTTCTTT. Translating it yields CSAASDTEAFF.

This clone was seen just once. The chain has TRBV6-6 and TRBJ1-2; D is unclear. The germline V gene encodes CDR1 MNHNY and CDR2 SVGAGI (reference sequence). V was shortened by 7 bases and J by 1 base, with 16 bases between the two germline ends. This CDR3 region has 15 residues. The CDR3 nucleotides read TGTGCCAGCATTGGCGGGTTTACTGTTAACTATGGCTACACCTTC. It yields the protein CASIGGFTVNYGYTF.

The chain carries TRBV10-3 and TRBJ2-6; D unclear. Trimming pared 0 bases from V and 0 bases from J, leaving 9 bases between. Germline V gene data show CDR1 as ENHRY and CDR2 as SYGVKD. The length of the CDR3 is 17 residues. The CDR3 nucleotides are TGTGCCATCAGTGAGTCTCTGGTCAGCTCTGGGGCCAACGTCCTGACTTTC. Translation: CAISESLVSSGANVLTF.

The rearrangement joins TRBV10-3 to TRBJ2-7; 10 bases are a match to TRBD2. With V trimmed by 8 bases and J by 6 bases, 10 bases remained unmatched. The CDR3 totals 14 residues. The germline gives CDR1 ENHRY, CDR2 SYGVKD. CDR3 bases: TGTGCCATCGAGAGCGGGGGGGCCAGCGGCGAGCAGTACTTC. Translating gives CAIESGGASGEQYF.

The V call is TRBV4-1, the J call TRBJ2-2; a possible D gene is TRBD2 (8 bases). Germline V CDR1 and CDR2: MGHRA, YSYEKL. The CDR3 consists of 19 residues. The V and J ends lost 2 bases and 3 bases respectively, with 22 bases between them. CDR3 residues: CASSQPGTRGRGDTGELFF. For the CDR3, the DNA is TGCGCCAGCAGCCAACCAGGGACTAGGGGCAGGGGGGACACCGGGGAGCTGTTTTTT.

CDR3 nucleotides: TGTGCCAGCTCACCCTCCGTAGGGAGGTCAGCATCACCCCTCCACTTT. Encoded protein: CASSPSVGRSASPLHF. The chain couples TRBV18 to TRBJ1-6; D is unresolved. The CDR3 is 16 amino acids. V was pared by 3 bases and J by 10 bases, with 19 bases between. CDR1 KGHSH and CDR2 LQKENI come from the germline V gene. The variable domain in full, completed from reference TRBV18 and TRBJ1-6, reads NAGVMQNPRHLVRRRGQEARLRCSPMKGHSHVYWYRQLPEEGLKFMVYLQKENIIDESGMPKERFSAEFPKEGPSILRIQQVVRGDSAAYFCASSPSVGRSASPLHFGNGTRLTVT.

CDR3 loop: CASSYQDRNTEAFF. CDR3 DNA: TGTGCCAGCAGTTACCAAGACAGGAACACTGAAGCTTTCTTT. The J gene is TRBJ1-1, the V gene TRBV6-5, with a tentative D call TRBD1 (5 bases). CDR3 size: 14 residues. The V end was cut by 2 bases, the J end by 1 base, with 8 bases between. The germline V gene encodes CDR1 MNHEY and CDR2 SVGAGI.

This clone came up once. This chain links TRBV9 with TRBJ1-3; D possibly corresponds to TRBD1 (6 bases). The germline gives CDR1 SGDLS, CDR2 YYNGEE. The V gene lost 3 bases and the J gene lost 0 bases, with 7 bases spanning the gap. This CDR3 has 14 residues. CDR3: CASSGGHSGNTIYF. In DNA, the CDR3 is TGTGCCAGCAGCGGGGGGCACTCTGGAAACACCATATATTTT. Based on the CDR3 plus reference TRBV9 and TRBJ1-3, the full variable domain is DSGVTQTPKHLITATGQRVTLRCSPRSGDLSVYWYQQSLDQGLQFLIQYYNGEERAKGNILERFSAQQFPDLHSELNLSSLELGDSALYFCASSGGHSGNTIYFGEGSWLTVV.

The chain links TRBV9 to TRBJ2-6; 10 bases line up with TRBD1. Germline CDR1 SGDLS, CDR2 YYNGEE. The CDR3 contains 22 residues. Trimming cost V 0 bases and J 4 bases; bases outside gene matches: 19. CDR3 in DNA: TGTGCCAGCAGCGTAGCCTCACCATCCCGGGCGACAGGGGGCGCGGGGGCCAACGTCCTGACTTTC. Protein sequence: CASSVASPSRATGGAGANVLTF.

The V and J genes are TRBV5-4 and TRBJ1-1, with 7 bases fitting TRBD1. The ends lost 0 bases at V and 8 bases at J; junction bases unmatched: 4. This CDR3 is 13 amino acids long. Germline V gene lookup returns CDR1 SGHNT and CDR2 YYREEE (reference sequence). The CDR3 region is CASSLGGGREAFF. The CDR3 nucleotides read TGTGCCAGCAGCTTGGGAGGGGGCCGCGAAGCTTTCTTT.